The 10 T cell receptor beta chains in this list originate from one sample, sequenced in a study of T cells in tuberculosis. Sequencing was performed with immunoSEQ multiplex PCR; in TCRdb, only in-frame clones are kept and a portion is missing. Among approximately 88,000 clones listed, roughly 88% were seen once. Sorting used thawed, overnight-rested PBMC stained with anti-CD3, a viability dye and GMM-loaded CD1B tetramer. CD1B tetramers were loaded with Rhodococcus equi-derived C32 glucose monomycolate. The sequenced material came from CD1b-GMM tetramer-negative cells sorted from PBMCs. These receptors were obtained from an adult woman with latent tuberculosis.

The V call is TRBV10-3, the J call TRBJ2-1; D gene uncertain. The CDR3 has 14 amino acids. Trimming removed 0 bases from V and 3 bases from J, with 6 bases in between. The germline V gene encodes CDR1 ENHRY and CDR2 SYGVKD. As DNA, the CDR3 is TGTGCCATCAGTGAGTCTGGCGGCTACAATGAGCAGTTCTTC. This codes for CAISESGGYNEQFF.

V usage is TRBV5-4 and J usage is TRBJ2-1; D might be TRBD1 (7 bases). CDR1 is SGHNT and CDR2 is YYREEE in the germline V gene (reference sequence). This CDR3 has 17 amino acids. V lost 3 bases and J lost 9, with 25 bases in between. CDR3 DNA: TGTGCCAGCAGCTCCTTAGTTTGGACAGGAGAGGAGGGTGAGCAGTTCTTC. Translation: CASSSLVWTGEEGEQFF. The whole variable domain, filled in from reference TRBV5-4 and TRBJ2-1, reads ETGVTQSPTHLIKTRGQQVTLRCSSQSGHNTVSWYQQALGQGPQFIFQYYREEENGRGNFPPRFSGLQFPNYSSELNVNALELDDSALYLCASSSLVWTGEEGEQFFGPGTRLTVL.

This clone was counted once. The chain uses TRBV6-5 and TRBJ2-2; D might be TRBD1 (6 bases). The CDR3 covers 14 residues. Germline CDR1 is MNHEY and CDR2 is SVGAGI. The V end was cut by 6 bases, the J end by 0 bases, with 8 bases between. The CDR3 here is CASRRQANTGELFF. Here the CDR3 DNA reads TGTGCCAGCAGACGACAGGCGAACACCGGGGAGCTGTTTTTT.

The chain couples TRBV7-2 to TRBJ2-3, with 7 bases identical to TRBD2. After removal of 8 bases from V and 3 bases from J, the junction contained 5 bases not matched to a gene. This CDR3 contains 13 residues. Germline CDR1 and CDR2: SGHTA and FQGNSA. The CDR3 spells CASGRGDTDTQYF. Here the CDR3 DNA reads TGTGCCAGCGGACGGGGGGATACAGATACGCAGTATTTT.

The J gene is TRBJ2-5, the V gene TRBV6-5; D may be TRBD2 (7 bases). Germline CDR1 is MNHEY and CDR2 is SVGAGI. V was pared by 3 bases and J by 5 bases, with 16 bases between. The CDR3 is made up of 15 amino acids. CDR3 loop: CASSYMGGGGETQYF. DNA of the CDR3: TGTGCCAGCAGTTATATGGGGGGGGGCGGTGAGACCCAGTACTTC.

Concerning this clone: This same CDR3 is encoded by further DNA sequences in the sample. The CDR3 protein is CASSTTRTGGNSPLHF. The DNA for the CDR3 is TGTGCCAGTAGTACAACTCGGACAGGGGGCAACTCACCCCTCCACTTT. The V call is TRBV19, the J call TRBJ1-6; 11 nucleotides line up with TRBD1. Germline V CDR1 and CDR2: LNHDA, SQIVND (reference sequence). Unmatched junction bases numbered 9, after V lost 4 bases and J lost 10 bases. CDR3 size: 16 residues. The full variable domain, with the rest looked up from reference TRBV19 and TRBJ1-6, is DGGITQSPKYLFRKEGQNVTLSCEQNLNHDAMYWYRQDPGQGLRLIYYSQIVNDFQKGDIAEGYSVSREKKESFPLTVTSAQKNPTAFYLCASSTTRTGGNSPLHFGNGTRLTVT.

The CDR3 region is CASSLPTGTSGGLNTGELFF. CDR3 coding DNA: TGTGCCAGCAGCTTACCGACGGGCACTAGCGGGGGCCTGAACACCGGGGAGCTGTTTTTT. This chain uses TRBV7-6 with TRBJ2-2; TRBD2 agrees at 11 bases. V dropped 2 bases and J dropped 1; count of bases not matched to a gene: 12. The CDR3 consists of 20 residues. Germline V gives CDR1 SGHVS, CDR2 FNYEAQ.

The CDR3 DNA sequence: TGTGCCAGCAGCTTAGGCTCAGGGGGCGTCTACTATGGCTACACCTTC. It specifies CASSLGSGGVYYGYTF. The genes are TRBV7-9 and TRBJ1-2, with 8 bases fitting TRBD1. The CDR3 covers 16 residues. V dropped 1 base and J dropped 3; count of bases not matched to a gene: 7. In germline, CDR1 is SEHNR, CDR2 FQNEAQ (reference sequence).

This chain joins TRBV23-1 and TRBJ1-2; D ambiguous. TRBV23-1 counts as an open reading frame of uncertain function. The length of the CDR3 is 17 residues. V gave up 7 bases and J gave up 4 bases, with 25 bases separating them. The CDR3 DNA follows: TGCGCCAGCACCCTCCCCCGGGATAAAGGGCCGGGCTATGGCTACACCTTC. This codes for CASTLPRDKGPGYGYTF.

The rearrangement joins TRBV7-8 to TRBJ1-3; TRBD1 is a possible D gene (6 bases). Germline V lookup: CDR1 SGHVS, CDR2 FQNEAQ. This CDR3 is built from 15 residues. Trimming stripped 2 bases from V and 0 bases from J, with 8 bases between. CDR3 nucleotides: TGTGCCAGCAGCTTATTGGACAGCTCTGGAAACACCATATATTTT. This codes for CASSLLDSSGNTIYF.